This T cell receptor beta chain was sequenced in a study of blood T cell repertoires in COVID-19. Turning to the study itself: From the United States, Italy and Spain came samples of acute and convalescent COVID-19. T cells, B-cell-depleted T cells, or PBMCs provided the cDNA or gDNA that served as material.

The CDR3 has 12 amino acids. V was cut by 6 bases and J by 7 bases, with 11 bases left in between. Germline V CDR1 and CDR2: KGHDR, SFDVKD. The data were produced by immunoSEQ multiplex PCR, yet TCRdb's version contains in-frame clones alone and is incomplete. The sample includes about 26,000 clones, 90% of them seen just once. The chain has TRBV24-1 and TRBJ2-5, with D hard to call. The material sequenced was peripheral blood. The sequence was obtained from a woman aged 55 to 70 with active COVID-19. The CDR3 sequence: CATSLGFGTQYF. The CDR3 region has the DNA TGTGCCACCAGTCTAGGTTTTGGGACCCAGTACTTC.